A selection of T cell receptor beta chains follows, all from one sample in a study of breast tumors, draining lymph nodes, adjacent tissues. One entry per CDR3 protein results from TCRdb running MiXCR on the multiplex PCR reads. The table shows approximately 250,000 distinct CDR3 sequences, with around 34% occurring only once. The sequenced sample consisted of axillary lymph node tissue. These receptors originate from a female donor with breast cancer. Some clones in this sample may be carry-over from other donors' samples. CDR3s leave out the opening cysteine and the closing phenylalanine or tryptophan. Clone size is shown for a subset of rows, as once, few, many or a class of expanded clone.

clone_size: many
v_call: TRBV20-1
cdr3_aa: SARDRGLSNEQF

clone_size: many
v_call: TRBV25-1
cdr3_aa: ASSDATSVADTQY

clone_size: many
v_call: TRBV5-1
cdr3_aa: ASSLPWDEKLF

clone_size: few
v_call: TRBV4-2
cdr3_aa: ASSQAGLAGGRVNEQF

clone_size: NA
v_call: TRBV20-1
cdr3_aa: SADGYTIY

clone_size: NA
v_call: TRBV4-2
cdr3_aa: ASSQVLGQGVVPRH

clone_size: many
v_call: TRBV2
cdr3_aa: ASSERWDNEQF

clone_size: many
v_call: TRBV6-6
cdr3_aa: ASSYRTGQGGNTIY

clone_size: NA
v_call: TRBV18
cdr3_aa: ASSDGQASKGEKLF

clone_size: NA
v_call: TRBV2
cdr3_aa: ASSDSGVTLNTEAF

clone_size: many
v_call: TRBV12-3/TRBV12-4
cdr3_aa: ASSLTEDYGYT

clone_size: NA
v_call: TRBV24-1
cdr3_aa: ATRGDGALFGANVLT

clone_size: NA
v_call: TRBV9
cdr3_aa: ASSAGDREKLF

clone_size: many
v_call: TRBV19
cdr3_aa: ASSIGASGLTDTQY

clone_size: many
v_call: TRBV20-1
cdr3_aa: SAGNDRDTQY

clone_size: NA
v_call: TRBV5-5
cdr3_aa: ASSYLAAGPPYNEQF

clone_size: many
v_call: TRBV5-1
cdr3_aa: ASRYTGASLDTQY

clone_size: NA
v_call: TRBV6-1
cdr3_aa: ASSETQGYTQY

clone_size: few
v_call: TRBV10-3
cdr3_aa: AISDFSTPEQF

clone_size: many
v_call: TRBV7-8
cdr3_aa: ASSPLRGLGEQY

clone_size: many
v_call: TRBV20-1
cdr3_aa: SAIRQGRNQPQH

clone_size: many
v_call: TRBV19
cdr3_aa: ASSIAGRGLSYGYT

clone_size: many
v_call: TRBV11-2
cdr3_aa: ASSPRSGTYQETQY

clone_size: NA
v_call: TRBV20-1
cdr3_aa: SAILAGRYNEQF

clone_size: NA
v_call: TRBV19
cdr3_aa: ASSRNPDTEAF

clone_size: NA
v_call: TRBV9
cdr3_aa: ASSSEGLGNSPPH

clone_size: NA
v_call: TRBV20-1
cdr3_aa: SAKEGSSNPPQH

clone_size: few
v_call: TRBV4-2
cdr3_aa: ASSLSLAGGSETQY

clone_size: many
v_call: TRBV9
cdr3_aa: ASSQGLDTGELF

clone_size: many
v_call: TRBV4-1
cdr3_aa: ASSQFRADNEQF

clone_size: many
v_call: TRBV4-1
cdr3_aa: ASSRNLGRGNTGELF

clone_size: many
v_call: TRBV18
cdr3_aa: ASSLAFTDTQY

clone_size: NA
v_call: TRBV19
cdr3_aa: ASSIKGLLGTEAF